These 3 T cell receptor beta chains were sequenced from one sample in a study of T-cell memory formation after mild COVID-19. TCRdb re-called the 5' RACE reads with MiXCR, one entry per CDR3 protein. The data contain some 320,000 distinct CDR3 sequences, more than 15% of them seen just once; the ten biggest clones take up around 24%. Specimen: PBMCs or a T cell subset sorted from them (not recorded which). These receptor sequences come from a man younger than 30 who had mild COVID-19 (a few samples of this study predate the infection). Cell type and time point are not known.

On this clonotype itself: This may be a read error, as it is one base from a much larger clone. The CDR3 here is CASRGQGDNSPLHF. DNA for the CDR3: TGTGCCAGCAGAGGACAGGGGGATAATTCACCCCTCCACTTT. The rearrangement links TRBV2 to TRBJ1-6; 10 bases agree with TRBD1. Germline lookup yields CDR1 SNHLY and CDR2 FYNNEI. Trimming at V came to 6 bases and at J to 5 bases, leaving 1 base not matched to a gene. This CDR3 region has 14 residues.

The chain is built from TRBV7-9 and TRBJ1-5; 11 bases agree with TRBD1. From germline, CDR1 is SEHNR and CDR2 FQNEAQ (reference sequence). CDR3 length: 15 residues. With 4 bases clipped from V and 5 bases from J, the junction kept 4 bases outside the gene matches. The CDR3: CASSSGQGAHQPQHF. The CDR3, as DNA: TGTGCCAGCAGCTCCGGACAGGGGGCTCATCAGCCCCAGCATTTT.

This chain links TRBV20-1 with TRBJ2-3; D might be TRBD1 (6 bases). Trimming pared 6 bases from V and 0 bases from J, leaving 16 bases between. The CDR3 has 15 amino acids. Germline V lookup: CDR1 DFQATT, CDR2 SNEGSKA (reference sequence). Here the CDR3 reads CSAKLGARSTDTQYF. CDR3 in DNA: TGCAGTGCAAAGTTGGGGGCACGAAGCACAGATACGCAGTATTTT.